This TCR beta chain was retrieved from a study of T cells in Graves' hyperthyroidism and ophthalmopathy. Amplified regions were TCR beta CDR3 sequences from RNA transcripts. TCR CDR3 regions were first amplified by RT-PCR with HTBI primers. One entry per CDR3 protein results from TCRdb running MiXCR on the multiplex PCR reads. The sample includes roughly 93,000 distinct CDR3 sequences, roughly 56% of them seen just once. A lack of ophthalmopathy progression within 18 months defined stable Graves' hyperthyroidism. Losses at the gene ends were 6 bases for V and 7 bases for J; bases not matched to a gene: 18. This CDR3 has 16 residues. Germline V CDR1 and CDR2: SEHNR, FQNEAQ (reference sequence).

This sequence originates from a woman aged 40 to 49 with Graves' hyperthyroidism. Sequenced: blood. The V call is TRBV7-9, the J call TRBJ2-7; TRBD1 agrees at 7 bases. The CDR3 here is CASSFNRRQGRWEQYF. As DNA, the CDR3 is TGTGCCAGCAGTTTTAACCGGCGACAGGGTCGTTGGGAGCAGTACTTC.